The subject of this entry is one TCR beta chain. Antigen: not known. The germline CDR1 and CDR2 sequences are LGHNT and FRNRAP. The CDR3 is made up of 13 amino acids. Losses at the gene ends were 6 bases for V and 7 bases for J; bases not matched to a gene: 5. TCRdb's copy holds only in-frame clones and misses some; the assay was immunoSEQ multiplex PCR. The repertoire holds around 80,000 clones, around 87% seen once, with over 2% in the top ten. This specimen comes from a study of OX40 agonist ivuxolimab in advanced cancers. Study in general: The dose of intravenous ivuxolimab that patients received every 2 weeks ranged from 0.01 to 10 mg/kg. Partial responses, seen in three patients, involved one hepatocellular carcinoma and two cutaneous melanomas. Study conclusions and caveats: Clonal expansion by week 6 occurred in CD4+ and CD8+ blood T cells (at 0.1 to 3.0 mg/kg).

Sampling times: baseline, cycle 4 day 1, cycle 7 day 1. The chain recombines TRBV12-5 with TRBJ1-2, with 10 positions matching TRBD1. This sample comprised CD4+ or CD8+ T cells sorted from blood, obtained in a trial of the OX40 agonist ivuxolimab. This receptor was taken from an adult with an advanced solid tumor such as melanoma, head and neck, liver or kidney cancer. CDR3 residues: CASGGQGFGGYTF. For the CDR3, the DNA is TGTGCTAGTGGGGGACAGGGGTTTGGTGGCTACACCTTC.